Below, 16 T cell receptor beta chains from the same sample are listed, as sequenced in a study of blood T cell repertoires in COVID-19. Sequencing used immunoSEQ multiplex PCR; TCRdb keeps in-frame clones, though not all of them. This table holds 200,000 to 250,000 clones, around 85% found once. The sequenced material came from PBMCs or T cells enriched from blood (not recorded which). The receptors shown here come from a woman in her 50s in a cohort exposed to, infected with or recovered from COVID-19 (not recorded which).

V gene TRBV6-2 or TRBV6-3 combines with J gene TRBJ1-2, with a weak D call TRBD1 (5 bases). V dropped 4 bases and J dropped 1 base, with 16 bases sitting between them. The CDR3 covers 16 residues. CDR1 and CDR2 from the germline V gene are MNHEY and SVGEGT. Written as DNA, the CDR3 is TGTGCCAGCAGTTCCTCGGTGGGGCCTTATAACTATGGCTACACCTTC. Amino acids: CASSSSVGPYNYGYTF.

The chain carries TRBV23-1 and TRBJ1-4; unclear D gene. TRBV23-1 qualifies as an ORF whose function is uncertain. This CDR3 spans 15 amino acids. V was clipped by 3 bases and J by 8 bases, with 16 bases between them. The CDR3 DNA follows: TGCGCCAGCAGTCACTTCCCCTCGACGGGGGAAAAACTGTTTTTT. Its protein is CASSHFPSTGEKLFF.

V usage is TRBV3-1 (or the pseudogene TRBV3-2) and J usage is TRBJ2-7; D might be TRBD1 (6 bases). Germline lookup yields CDR1 LGHDT and CDR2 YNNKEL (reference sequence). This CDR3 has 15 amino acids. V shed 5 bases and J shed 5 bases, with 19 bases lying between them. CDR3 nucleotide sequence: TGTGCCAGCAGCGGAGAGGACAGCCCTGGCCACGAGCAGTACTTC. Translated: CASSGEDSPGHEQYF.

The J gene is TRBJ1-4, the V gene TRBV25-1, with a tentative D call TRBD1 (5 bases). Trimming took off 3 bases at V and 0 bases at J, with 17 bases between the two ends. The CDR3 length is 18 residues. Germline CDR1 is MGHDK and CDR2 is SYGVNS. CDR3 loop: CASSDRDRQLSTNEKLFF. The CDR3 DNA is TGTGCCAGCAGTGATCGCGACAGACAGCTATCAACTAATGAAAAACTGTTTTTT.

The chain carries TRBV2 and TRBJ1-2; 7 nucleotides align to TRBD1. This CDR3 is built from 14 residues. Germline values: CDR1 SNHLY, CDR2 FYNNEI. J lost 5 bases, V lost 4 bases, and 7 bases had no gene match. This CDR3 is CASSVEGAGYGYTF. CDR3 coding DNA: TGTGCCAGCAGTGTGGAGGGGGCCGGGTATGGCTACACCTTC.

The chain joins TRBV11-3 to TRBJ2-7; 16 nucleotides align to TRBD2. Germline V gene data show CDR1 as SGHNT and CDR2 as YENEEA. The J segment lost 3 bases and the V segment lost 5 bases, leaving 7 bases of the junction unmatched. This CDR3 is 17 amino acids long. The CDR3 bases are TGTGCCAGCAGCGTTTTGGGACTAGCGGGGGGGCACTACGAGCAGTACTTC. It yields the protein CASSVLGLAGGHYEQYF. Filled out from reference TRBV11-3 and TRBJ2-7, the complete variable domain reads EAGVVQSPRYKIIEKKQPVAFWCNPISGHNTLYWYLQNLGQGPELLIRYENEEAVDDSQLPKDRFSAERLKGVDSTLKIQPAELGDSAVYLCASSVLGLAGGHYEQYFGPGTRLTVT.

J is TRBJ1-4 and V is TRBV29-1, with 10 nucleotides matching TRBD1. J lost 5 bases, V lost 6 bases, and 6 bases had no gene match. CDR3 length: 14 residues. Germline V gives CDR1 SQVTM, CDR2 ANQGSEA. The CDR3 loop reads CSVRGQGINEKLFF. CDR3 sequence (DNA): TGCAGCGTCAGGGGACAGGGGATCAATGAAAAACTGTTTTTT. The whole variable domain, filled in from reference TRBV29-1 and TRBJ1-4, reads SAVISQKPSRDICQRGTSLTIQCQVDSQVTMMFWYRQQPGQSLTLIATANQGSEATYESGFVIDKFPISRPNLTFSTLTVSNMSPEDSSIYLCSVRGQGINEKLFFGSGTQLSVL.

The chain recombines TRBV10-3 with TRBJ2-7, with 8 nucleotides matching TRBD1. V gave up 0 bases and J gave up 7 bases; unmatched junction bases: 11. The CDR3 contains 16 residues. CDR1 and CDR2 from the germline V gene are ENHRY and SYGVKD. CDR3 amino acids: CAISESDRGARSEQYF. Written as DNA, the CDR3 is TGTGCCATCAGTGAGTCCGACAGGGGCGCAAGGAGTGAGCAGTACTTC.

This clone has a single count. V usage is TRBV6-5 and J usage is TRBJ1-1; 9 bases match TRBD1. Looked up from germline, CDR1 is MNHEY and CDR2 is SVGAGI. With 2 bases clipped from V and 5 bases from J, the junction kept 6 bases outside the gene matches. The CDR3 is 15 residues long. In DNA, the CDR3 is TGTGCCAGCAGTTACACAAACAGGGGGCCTACTGAAGCTTTCTTT. This codes for CASSYTNRGPTEAFF.

This rearrangement joins TRBV5-6 to TRBJ2-7, with TRBD2 as a possible D gene (7 bases). The germline V and J ends were trimmed by 4 bases and 2 bases, with 13 bases remaining between them. Germline assignment: CDR1 SGHDT and CDR2 YYEEEE. The CDR3 length is 14 residues. As DNA, the CDR3 is TGTGCCAGCAGCGTACAGGGAGGGACCTACGAGCAGTACTTC. This gives the protein CASSVQGGTYEQYF.

The rearrangement joins TRBV27 to TRBJ2-7; tentatively, D is TRBD1 (5 bases). In germline, CDR1 is MNHEY, CDR2 SMNVEV (reference sequence). The CDR3 length is 12 residues. The ends were cut back, 4 bases at V and 5 bases at J, with 9 bases in the middle. This CDR3 is CASSSRVNEQYF. CDR3 coding DNA: TGTGCCAGCAGTTCCAGGGTAAACGAGCAGTACTTC.

The rearrangement links TRBV19 to TRBJ2-3; no definite D call. Germline loops: CDR1 LNHDA, CDR2 SQIVND (reference sequence). Deletions cut 6 bases from V and 6 bases from J, with 19 bases between. This CDR3 is 15 amino acids long. CDR3 loop: CASSLLSRLMDTQYF. CDR3 coding DNA: TGTGCCAGTAGCCTCCTATCCAGGCTAATGGATACGCAGTATTTT.

The rearrangement joins TRBV19 to TRBJ1-2; D remains unclear. Trimming removed 3 bases at V and 7 bases at J, with 18 bases between. Germline lookup yields CDR1 LNHDA and CDR2 SQIVND (reference sequence). This CDR3 is 15 amino acids long. The CDR3 region has the DNA TGTGCCAGTAGTATGGAAACGGGAGTTTTTCGTGGCTACACCTTC. Translation: CASSMETGVFRGYTF. The variable domain in full, completed from reference TRBV19 and TRBJ1-2, reads DGGITQSPKYLFRKEGQNVTLSCEQNLNHDAMYWYRQDPGQGLRLIYYSQIVNDFQKGDIAEGYSVSREKKESFPLTVTSAQKNPTAFYLCASSMETGVFRGYTFGSGTRLTVV.

The V call is TRBV15, the J call TRBJ2-7; D might be TRBD2 (5 bases). The CDR3 contains 13 residues. The germline V gene encodes CDR1 LNHNV and CDR2 YYDKDF (reference sequence). V was clipped by 1 base and J by 7 bases, with 11 bases between them. DNA of the CDR3: TGTGCCACCAGCAGAGGATCCTCGGGGGAGCAGTACTTC. It specifies CATSRGSSGEQYF.

This chain joins TRBV6-4 and TRBJ1-4, with TRBD1 as a possible D gene (6 bases). Trimming cost V 7 bases and J 6 bases, with 24 bases left between them. CDR1 and CDR2 (germline): MRHNA, SNTAGT. The CDR3 extends over 17 amino acids. CDR3 sequence reads: CASTQGGGGRTDEKLFF. The DNA of the CDR3 is TGTGCCAGCACCCAGGGAGGGGGAGGAAGGACCGATGAAAAACTGTTTTTT.

This chain links TRBV18 with TRBJ1-6, with D perhaps matching TRBD1 (5 bases). The germline gives CDR1 KGHSH, CDR2 LQKENI. The CDR3 spans 13 residues. V was cut by 6 bases and J by 9 bases, with 12 bases left in between. The CDR3 here is CASSVQGSSPLHF. Here the CDR3 DNA reads TGTGCCAGCTCGGTGCAGGGTTCTTCACCCCTCCACTTT.